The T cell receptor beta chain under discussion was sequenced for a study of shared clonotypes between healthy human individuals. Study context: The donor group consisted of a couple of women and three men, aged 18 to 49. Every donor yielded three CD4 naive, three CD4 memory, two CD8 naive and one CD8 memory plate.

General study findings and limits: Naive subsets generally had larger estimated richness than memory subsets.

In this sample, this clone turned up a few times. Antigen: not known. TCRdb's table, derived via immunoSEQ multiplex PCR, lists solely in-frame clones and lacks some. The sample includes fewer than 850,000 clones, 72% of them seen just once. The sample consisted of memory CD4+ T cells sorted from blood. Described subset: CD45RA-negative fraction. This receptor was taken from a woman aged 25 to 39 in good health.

CDR3 amino acids: CASSATDLGEQFF. CDR3 nucleotide sequence: TGTGCCAGCAGCGCGACGGATTTGGGTGAGCAGTTCTTC. This chain connects TRBV6-4 to TRBJ2-1; D not resolved. This CDR3 contains 13 residues. Germline CDR1 reads MRHNA; CDR2 reads SNTAGT. V shed 6 bases and J shed 9 bases, with 15 bases lying between them.